This TCR beta chain was found in a study of T cell responses to AZD1222 COVID-19 vaccine. Using immunoSEQ multiplex PCR, the repertoire was profiled, and TCRdb retains in-frame clones only, with some absent. The sample yields about 140,000 clones, about 89% seen once. The V and J ends lost 6 bases and 1 base respectively, with 5 bases between them. The CDR3 extends over 12 amino acids. Per the germline V gene, CDR1 is LNHDA and CDR2 is SQIVND (reference sequence). This specimen was peripheral blood, taken on day 0 of AZD1222 vaccination. The TCR comes from an adult in good health. The V call is TRBV19, the J call TRBJ2-3; D unclear. The CDR3 reads CASSQRTDTQYF. Written as DNA, the CDR3 is TGTGCCAGTAGCCAACGCACAGATACGCAGTATTTT.